A single sample is the source of the 15 T cell receptor beta chains below, sequenced in a study of T cells after yellow fever vaccination. MiXCR was run by TCRdb on the 5' RACE reads, yielding one entry per CDR3 protein. Of about 140,000 distinct CDR3 sequences in the sample, less than 8.5% were seen once. Here the sequenced sample was CD4+ T cells sorted from PBMCs, taken 10 days after the yellow fever booster vaccination. The receptors were gathered from a young man who received the YFV17D yellow fever vaccine.

This clonotype came up many times. The V and J genes are TRBV5-1 and TRBJ2-2, with 9 bases fitting TRBD2. The J segment lost 4 bases and the V segment lost 3 bases, leaving 4 bases of the junction unmatched. The CDR3 is 15 amino acids. The germline CDR1 and CDR2 sequences are SGHRS and YFSETQ. CDR3 amino acids: CASSYVAGVTGELFF. The CDR3 DNA is TGCGCCAGCAGCTACGTAGCGGGAGTCACCGGGGAGCTGTTTTTT.

This clonotype was observed a handful of times. The chain carries TRBV15 and TRBJ2-3; unclear D gene. The V and J ends lost 0 bases and 6 bases respectively, with 4 bases between them. The CDR3 sequence is 12 residues long. CDR1 is LNHNV and CDR2 is YYDKDF in the germline V gene (reference sequence). CDR3 nucleotide sequence: TGTGCCACCAGCAGAGAGCGGGATACGCAGTATTTT. It is translated as CATSRERDTQYF.

The sample holds many counts of this clonotype. V is TRBV12-3 or TRBV12-4 and J is TRBJ2-7; 8 bases align to TRBD2. The trim removed 3 bases at V and 7 bases at J, leaving 8 bases unmatched. This CDR3 comprises 14 residues. CDR3 sequence: CASSFTGGPREQYF. Written as DNA, the CDR3 is TGTGCCAGCAGTTTTACGGGAGGGCCTCGTGAGCAGTACTTC.

This clonotype has a count of ten or more. The genes are TRBV7-2 and TRBJ1-2; D not resolved. V lost 1 base and J lost 7, with 16 bases in between. Germline V lookup: CDR1 SGHTA, CDR2 FQGNSA. The length of the CDR3 is 15 residues. DNA of the CDR3: TGTGCCAGCAGCTTAGAGCCCCGAGCTACTGGTGGCTACACCTTC. It encodes CASSLEPRATGGYTF. Drawing the rest from reference TRBV7-2 and TRBJ1-2, the complete variable domain is GAGVSQSPSNKVTEKGKDVELRCDPISGHTALYWYRQSLGQGLEFLIYFQGNSAPDKSGLPSDRFSAERTGGSVSTLTIQRTQQEDSAVYLCASSLEPRATGGYTFGSGTRLTVV.

This clonotype has at least ten counts. This chain's CDR3 is CARARDTSYEQYF. The CDR3 DNA reads as TGTGCCAGGGCCCGGGACACCTCCTACGAGCAGTACTTC. The gene calls are TRBV27 and TRBJ2-7, with D possibly TRBD1 on 6 matching bases. The CDR3 is made up of 13 amino acids. V lost 9 bases and J lost 0, with 12 bases in between. Germline V CDR1 and CDR2: MNHEY, SMNVEV (reference sequence).

This clonotype was seen repeatedly, ten times or more. This rearrangement joins TRBV25-1 to TRBJ2-5, with D perhaps TRBD1 (5 bases). V dropped 3 bases and J dropped 2 bases, with 13 bases sitting between them. This CDR3 is 15 amino acids long. CDR1 is MGHDK, CDR2 SYGVNS, per germline. The CDR3 nucleotides are TGTGCCAGCAGTGACCCCTCGACAGTACAAGAGACCCAGTACTTC. Residues: CASSDPSTVQETQYF.

This clonotype has at least ten counts. This sequence joins TRBV3-1 and TRBJ2-3; the D is unclear. The CDR3 is 13 amino acids. Germline lookup yields CDR1 LGHDT and CDR2 YNNKEL (reference sequence). V shed 4 bases and J shed 11 bases, with 16 bases lying between them. The CDR3 is CASSPAGRAEQYF. CDR3 sequence (DNA): TGTGCCAGCAGCCCCGCTGGTAGGGCAGAGCAGTATTTT.

V is TRBV19 and J is TRBJ2-5; D might be TRBD1 or TRBD2, each matching 6 bases. This CDR3 is 15 amino acids long. The V end lost 6 bases, the J end lost 1 base, and 15 bases lay between the germline ends. The germline gives CDR1 LNHDA, CDR2 SQIVND (reference sequence). CDR3 DNA: TGTGCCAGTAGCATCACCGGGGGCCTCCAAGAGACCCAGTACTTC. It specifies CASSITGGLQETQYF.

Ten or more counts support this clonotype. The gene calls are TRBV4-3 and TRBJ1-4; possible D gene TRBD1, 6 bases. The CDR3 runs 17 residues. From germline, CDR1 is LGHNA and CDR2 YSLEER. Trimming cost V 0 bases and J 7 bases, with 18 bases left between them. The chain's CDR3 is CASSQDPGRGVSEKLFF. CDR3 nucleotide sequence: TGCGCCAGCAGCCAAGATCCTGGCAGGGGTGTTAGTGAAAAACTGTTTTTT.

This clonotype was detected many times. The gene calls are TRBV5-5 and TRBJ2-5; D is possibly TRBD1 or TRBD2 (5 bases each). Deletions cut 9 bases from V and 0 bases from J, with 15 bases between. In germline, CDR1 is SGHKS, CDR2 YYEKEE (reference sequence). This CDR3 contains 14 residues. The CDR3 region is CATRESPYQETQYF. CDR3 DNA: TGTGCCACCAGGGAGTCCCCGTACCAAGAGACCCAGTACTTC.

This clonotype was counted ten times or more. The gene calls are TRBV5-1 and TRBJ2-2; 11 positions match TRBD2. Germline CDR1 SGHRS, CDR2 YFSETQ. Unmatched junction bases numbered 7, after V lost 4 bases and J lost 5 bases. The CDR3 sequence is 16 residues long. CDR3: CASSPGTSGRTGELFF. The CDR3 DNA follows: TGCGCCAGCAGCCCAGGGACTAGCGGAAGAACCGGGGAGCTGTTTTTT.

The table lists this clonotype with many counts. The chain couples TRBV5-1 to TRBJ2-3; D possibly corresponds to TRBD1 (6 bases). The ends were cut back, 7 bases at V and 1 base at J, with 16 bases in the middle. The CDR3 spans 15 residues. Germline V gene data show CDR1 as SGHRS and CDR2 as YFSETQ. The CDR3 here is CASAPRGGGTDTQYF. In DNA form, the CDR3 reads TGCGCCAGCGCTCCTAGAGGGGGTGGCACAGATACGCAGTATTTT. The full variable domain, with the rest looked up from reference TRBV5-1 and TRBJ2-3, is KAGVTQTPRYLIKTRGQQVTLSCSPISGHRSVSWYQQTPGQGLQFLFEYFSETQRNKGNFPGRFSGRQFSNSRSEMNVSTLELGDSALYLCASAPRGGGTDTQYFGPGTRLTVL.

This clonotype was seen repeatedly, ten times or more. V and J are TRBV3-1 and TRBJ2-1, with 8 positions matching TRBD1. J was trimmed by 1 base and V by 4 bases; bases with no gene match: 3. The CDR3 runs 15 residues. CDR1 is LGHDT, CDR2 YNNKEL, per germline (reference sequence). DNA of the CDR3: TGTGCCAGCAGCCTTAACAGGGGGTCCTACAATGAGCAGTTCTTC. Translating gives CASSLNRGSYNEQFF.

The rearrangement uses TRBV12-3 or TRBV12-4 and TRBJ2-4; 10 positions match TRBD2. The CDR3 totals 19 residues. V shed 11 bases and J 0 bases; nucleotides not matched to a gene: 19. The CDR3 nucleotides read TGTGCCTTCTGTGGGGGAAGCGGACTAGCGGCTGTAGCCAAAAACATTCAGTACTTC. As protein: CAFCGGSGLAAVAKNIQYF.

This clonotype was observed many times. This chain uses TRBV7-2 with TRBJ2-1, with 16 bases that match TRBD2. The CDR3 runs 15 residues. Per germline, CDR1 SGHTA and CDR2 FQGNSA. V was pared by 3 bases and J by 14 bases, with 7 bases of the junction left unmatched. CDR3 protein: CASSFTGTSGRAKFF. The CDR3 DNA reads as TGTGCCAGCAGCTTTACAGGGACTAGCGGGAGGGCCAAGTTCTTC. The variable domain in full, with the rest retrieved from reference TRBV7-2 and TRBJ2-1, is GAGVSQSPSNKVTEKGKDVELRCDPISGHTALYWYRQSLGQGLEFLIYFQGNSAPDKSGLPSDRFSAERTGGSVSTLTIQRTQQEDSAVYLCASSFTGTSGRAKFFGPGTRLTVL.